These 30 T cell receptor beta chains share one sample of origin, sequenced in a study of blood T cell repertoires in COVID-19. Assay used: immunoSEQ multiplex PCR; TCRdb lists only in-frame clones, some missing. The sample consists of around 140,000 clones, about 88% of them appearing once. Sequences were obtained from peripheral blood. The receptors were gathered from a woman at least 80 years old with acute or convalescent COVID-19.

This chain joins TRBV7-2 and TRBJ2-1, with a tentative D call TRBD2 (6 bases). The CDR3 extends over 17 amino acids. Trimming stripped 1 base from V and 7 bases from J, with 20 bases between. Germline CDR1 and CDR2: SGHTA and FQGNSA. CDR3 nucleotides: TGTGCCAGCAGCTTAGATCCCCCGGGACTCTCAGGGAATGAGCAGTTCTTC. This codes for CASSLDPPGLSGNEQFF.

This rearrangement joins TRBV11-2 to TRBJ1-2; D is uncertain. CDR3 length: 14 amino acids. V shed 0 bases and J shed 2 bases, with 7 bases lying between them. CDR1 SGHAT and CDR2 FQNNGV come from the germline V gene. In DNA, the CDR3 is TGTGCCAGCAGCTTAGAGACCGGGAACTATGGCTACACCTTC. Encoded protein: CASSLETGNYGYTF.

The rearrangement uses TRBV5-1 and TRBJ1-2; 10 bases map to TRBD1. Per germline, CDR1 SGHRS and CDR2 YFSETQ. Unmatched junction bases numbered 8, after V lost 3 bases and J lost 6 bases. The CDR3 length is 15 residues. The CDR3 here is CASSSGRGTGDGYTF. The DNA for the CDR3 is TGCGCCAGCAGCTCGGGCCGCGGGACAGGGGATGGCTACACCTTC.

This clone was seen a single time. V usage is TRBV18 and J usage is TRBJ2-1; tentative D call: TRBD2 (7 bases). This CDR3 spans 16 amino acids. With 3 bases removed from V and 0 bases from J, the gap between germline ends came to 12 bases. From germline, CDR1 is KGHSH and CDR2 LQKENI. CDR3: CASSPTGGSSYNEQFF. The CDR3 DNA follows: TGTGCCAGCTCACCCACGGGGGGCAGCTCCTACAATGAGCAGTTCTTC.

V is TRBV5-1 and J is TRBJ2-7; D gene unclear. V was clipped by 0 bases and J by 7 bases, with 11 bases between them. The CDR3 loop spans 13 amino acids. Germline CDR1 and CDR2: SGHRS and YFSETQ. CDR3 residues: CASSLGQVPEQYF. The CDR3 nucleotides read TGCGCCAGCAGCTTGGGGCAGGTACCTGAGCAGTACTTC.

The sample holds one count of this clone. The V and J genes are TRBV2 and TRBJ2-3; 14 positions agree with TRBD2. Trimming took 3 bases from V and 3 from J; bases not matched to a gene: 14. Germline lookup yields CDR1 SNHLY and CDR2 FYNNEI. CDR3 length equals 20 residues. The CDR3 loop reads CASSERERTSGRYATDTQYF. The CDR3 nucleotides are TGTGCCAGCAGTGAGAGGGAGAGGACTAGCGGGAGGTACGCAACAGATACGCAGTATTTT.

The chain links TRBV7-9 to TRBJ1-6; D is possibly TRBD1 (5 bases). Trimming left V 3 bases short and J 4 bases short, with 13 bases between. This CDR3 spans 16 amino acids. In germline, CDR1 is SEHNR, CDR2 FQNEAQ (reference sequence). The CDR3 sequence: CASSLGPGGYNSPLHF. DNA for the CDR3: TGTGCCAGCAGCTTGGGACCGGGGGGTTATAATTCACCCCTCCACTTT. Complete variable domain (other parts from reference TRBV7-9 and TRBJ1-6): DTGVSQNPRHKITKRGQNVTFRCDPISEHNRLYWYRQTLGQGPEFLTYFQNEAQLEKSRLLSDRFSAERPKGSFSTLEIQRTEQGDSAMYLCASSLGPGGYNSPLHFGNGTRLTVT.

The chain recombines TRBV9 with TRBJ1-2; 8 bases fit TRBD1. CDR1 is SGDLS, CDR2 YYNGEE, per germline. V was pared by 0 bases and J by 9 bases, with 16 bases of the junction left unmatched. The CDR3 contains 17 residues. CDR3 nucleotide sequence: TGTGCCAGCAGCGTAGCAGAGCAGCGCGGACAGGGATATAGCTACACCTTC. Its protein product is CASSVAEQRGQGYSYTF.

V usage is TRBV18 and J usage is TRBJ2-5, with TRBD1 matching 7 bases. The CDR3 has 13 residues. Germline values: CDR1 KGHSH, CDR2 LQKENI. J was trimmed by 4 bases and V by 3 bases; bases with no gene match: 2. CDR3 coding DNA: TGTGCCAGCTCACCGAGACAGGGAGAGACCCAGTACTTC. Protein sequence: CASSPRQGETQYF.

The rearrangement uses TRBV6-6 and TRBJ2-1, with TRBD2 identical over 8 bases. Germline trimming cut 5 bases from V and 2 bases from J; bases unmatched to any gene: 11. The CDR3 runs 17 residues. CDR1 and CDR2 (germline): MNHNY, SVGAGI (reference sequence). The CDR3 region has the DNA TGTGCCAGCAGTCCGATCACTAGCGGTAGCACCTACAATGAGCAGTTCTTC. Amino acid sequence: CASSPITSGSTYNEQFF.

The rearrangement joins TRBV5-1 to TRBJ1-6; TRBD1 matches 10 bases. In germline, CDR1 is SGHRS, CDR2 YFSETQ. V lost 4 bases to trimming and J lost 7 bases; unmatched junction nucleotides: 8. The CDR3 runs to 16 residues. As DNA, the CDR3 is TGCGCCAGCAGCCCAGGGACAGGGGTGATGAATTCACCCCTCCACTTT. It codes for CASSPGTGVMNSPLHF.

This chain links TRBV5-1 with TRBJ2-5, with TRBD1 as a possible D gene (6 bases). CDR1 and CDR2 from the germline V gene are SGHRS and YFSETQ. V was trimmed by 5 bases and J by 0 bases, leaving 14 bases between them. The CDR3 extends over 15 amino acids. Written as DNA, the CDR3 is TGCGCCAGCAGTCCGCGACAGGATTACCAAGAGACCCAGTACTTC. Translated: CASSPRQDYQETQYF.

This clone was counted once. The rearrangement links TRBV3-1 (or the pseudogene TRBV3-2) to TRBJ2-1; 7 bases line up with TRBD1. The ends lost 5 bases at V and 3 bases at J; junction bases unmatched: 7. Germline CDR1 reads LGHDT; CDR2 reads YNNKEL (reference sequence). There are 15 residues in the CDR3. The CDR3 is CASSVQGVSYNEQFF. In nucleotides, the CDR3 is TGTGCCAGCAGCGTCCAGGGGGTTAGCTACAATGAGCAGTTCTTC.

This chain joins TRBV5-5 and TRBJ1-3, with TRBD1 identical over 10 bases. The CDR3 covers 19 residues. Germline values: CDR1 SGHKS, CDR2 YYEKEE (reference sequence). J gave up 4 bases and V 4 bases, and 17 bases lay outside the gene matches. The CDR3 spells CASSPVPGQGPGPGNTIYF. CDR3 bases: TGTGCCAGCAGCCCTGTCCCGGGACAGGGGCCGGGACCCGGAAACACCATATATTTT.

The chain has TRBV19 and TRBJ2-5, with TRBD2 identical over 13 bases. CDR1 is LNHDA, CDR2 SQIVND, per germline (reference sequence). Trimming cost V 3 bases and J 5 bases; bases outside gene matches: 9. The CDR3 is made up of 17 amino acids. The CDR3 DNA reads as TGTGCCAGTAGTATGAGGTCTGGACTAGCGGGAGTGGAGACCCAGTACTTC. This gives the protein CASSMRSGLAGVETQYF.

This chain links TRBV27 with TRBJ2-7; 8 bases align to TRBD1. Germline V CDR1 and CDR2: MNHEY, SMNVEV (reference sequence). J gave up 2 bases and V 7 bases, and 4 bases lay outside the gene matches. The CDR3 extends over 13 amino acids. The CDR3 protein is CASKRTGTYEQYF. CDR3 coding DNA: TGTGCCAGCAAGAGGACAGGGACCTACGAGCAGTACTTC.

This sequence joins TRBV3-1 (or the pseudogene TRBV3-2) and TRBJ2-5; D might be TRBD1 (6 bases). Germline V lookup: CDR1 LGHDT, CDR2 YNNKEL (reference sequence). The CDR3 length is 14 residues. The V end was cut by 2 bases, the J end by 6 bases, with 13 bases between. The CDR3 DNA is TGTGCCAGCAGCCAACCCTACAGGGAGAAGACCCAGTACTTC. Encoded protein: CASSQPYREKTQYF.

The V and J genes are TRBV18 and TRBJ2-7; no clear D. The CDR3 consists of 12 residues. Germline loops: CDR1 KGHSH, CDR2 LQKENI. Between the trimmed V and J ends, which lost 3 bases and 7 bases, there was a span of 10 bases. CDR3 nucleotide sequence: TGTGCCAGCTCACCTAACACCTTTGAGCAGTACTTC. Protein sequence: CASSPNTFEQYF.

This clone was picked up a small number of times. The chain uses TRBV6-5 and TRBJ1-4, with 9 bases that match TRBD1. Germline V CDR1 and CDR2: MNHEY, SVGAGI. Losses at the gene ends were 6 bases for V and 8 bases for J; bases not matched to a gene: 10. This CDR3 has 15 amino acids. CDR3 DNA sequence: TGTGCCAGCAGAACTACAGGGGGCGCGGAGGAAAAACTGTTTTTT. It yields the protein CASRTTGGAEEKLFF.

The chain employs TRBV5-1 and TRBJ2-5; perhaps TRBD2 as D (6 bases). The CDR3 sequence is 13 residues long. Trimming cost V 5 bases and J 5 bases, with 13 bases left between them. Germline values: CDR1 SGHRS, CDR2 YFSETQ. In DNA form, the CDR3 reads TGCGCCAGCAGAGGGACTTTTGGGGAGACCCAGTACTTC. This gives the protein CASRGTFGETQYF. Complete variable domain (other parts from reference TRBV5-1 and TRBJ2-5): KAGVTQTPRYLIKTRGQQVTLSCSPISGHRSVSWYQQTPGQGLQFLFEYFSETQRNKGNFPGRFSGRQFSNSRSEMNVSTLELGDSALYLCASRGTFGETQYFGPGTRLLVL.

The rearrangement joins TRBV29-1 to TRBJ2-7, with 9 positions matching TRBD1. V lost 6 bases and J lost 2; bases outside the gene matches: 8. Germline CDR1 SQVTM, CDR2 ANQGSEA. The length of the CDR3 is 14 residues. The DNA for the CDR3 is TGCAGCGTCGGTAAACAGGGGGCGGCCTACGAGCAGTACTTC. This codes for CSVGKQGAAYEQYF.

This rearrangement joins TRBV7-2 to TRBJ1-1; D is perhaps TRBD1 (5 bases). V was pared by 4 bases and J by 3 bases, with 12 bases between. CDR3 length equals 14 residues. Germline CDR1 reads SGHTA; CDR2 reads FQGNSA. The CDR3 DNA reads as TGTGCCAGCAGCTCCCAGGGAGGGCACACTGAAGCTTTCTTT. Protein: CASSSQGGHTEAFF.

Comments on this clone: The conserved final phenylalanine or tryptophan is absent from the CDR3, which likely points to a read error. No DNA is shown, since the ends of the CDR3 on it are uncertain; the CDR3 is the one TCRdb lists. The chain couples TRBV30 to TRBJ1-4. Germline CDR1 reads GTSNPN; CDR2 reads SVGIG (reference sequence). The CDR3 sequence runs 9 residues, both termini included. CDR3 amino acids: CAWSEAAGV.

This chain joins TRBV30 and TRBJ1-1; D unresolved. Trimming took off 4 bases at V and 0 bases at J, with 15 bases between the two ends. The germline CDR1 and CDR2 sequences are GTSNPN and SVGIG (reference sequence). The CDR3 extends over 15 amino acids. The CDR3: CAWILGGRLNTEAFF. The CDR3 region has the DNA TGTGCCTGGATCCTAGGAGGCAGATTGAACACTGAAGCTTTCTTT.

The V call is TRBV19, the J call TRBJ1-4; 7 nucleotides agree with TRBD1. V lost 6 bases and J lost 4; bases outside the gene matches: 5. The germline V gene has CDR1 LNHDA and CDR2 SQIVND (reference sequence). The CDR3 has 14 amino acids. Here the CDR3 DNA reads TGTGCCAGTAGAAATAACAGGGGTAATGAAAAACTGTTTTTT. Protein: CASRNNRGNEKLFF.

The chain combines TRBV12-3 or TRBV12-4 with TRBJ1-1; D is undetermined. Trimming cost V 3 bases and J 6 bases, with 8 bases left between them. The CDR3 consists of 12 residues. CDR3 coding DNA: TGTGCCAGCAGTTTGCGGAGGTCTGAAGCTTTCTTT. Its protein is CASSLRRSEAFF.

V usage is TRBV3-1 (or the pseudogene TRBV3-2) and J usage is TRBJ2-3, with 11 positions matching TRBD2. The CDR3 has 15 amino acids. J was trimmed by 6 bases and V by 3 bases; bases with no gene match: 5. Germline lookup yields CDR1 LGHDT and CDR2 YNNKEL (reference sequence). Here the CDR3 reads CASSQLAGGIDTQYF. Here the CDR3 DNA reads TGTGCCAGCAGCCAGCTAGCGGGGGGAATCGATACGCAGTATTTT.

The chain combines TRBV4-1 with TRBJ2-7, with 12 bases fitting TRBD2. Germline lookup yields CDR1 MGHRA and CDR2 YSYEKL. The CDR3 loop spans 15 amino acids. V lost 4 bases and J lost 9; bases outside the gene matches: 10. The DNA for the CDR3 is TGCGCCAGCAGCCCAGGACTAGCGGGGACCTTTGGGCAGTACTTC. This gives the protein CASSPGLAGTFGQYF.

This chain joins TRBV29-1 and TRBJ2-7; 8 bases are a match to TRBD2. CDR3 length equals 13 residues. Losses at the gene ends were 3 bases for V and 3 bases for J; bases not matched to a gene: 4. CDR1 SQVTM and CDR2 ANQGSEA come from the germline V gene. The CDR3: CSVEIAGNYEQYF. CDR3 sequence (DNA): TGCAGCGTTGAGATAGCGGGAAACTACGAGCAGTACTTC.

The chain combines TRBV19 with TRBJ1-5; D not certain. The CDR3 is 15 amino acids. V lost 1 base and J lost 4, with 11 bases in between. Germline loops: CDR1 LNHDA, CDR2 SQIVND (reference sequence). This CDR3 reads CASSIGTFGNQPQHF. DNA for the CDR3: TGTGCCAGTAGTATAGGAACCTTCGGGAATCAGCCCCAGCATTTT.